The entry below gives a single T cell receptor (beta chain) sequence along with its context. Only one count was recorded for this clone. Its binding antigen is unknown. No qualities accompany the bases; no much larger clone lies one base away. The CDR3 regions of human TCRbeta chains were subjected to immunosequencing. In the original analysis: TCRs in the repertoires were compared against a reference library of SARS-CoV-2-specific TCRs that had been generated with the MIRA antigen-specificity platform. Breadth was defined as the fraction of unique TCRs that were SARS-CoV-2-associated, and depth was defined as the fraction of total T cells that were SARS-CoV-2-associated. Each spike-specific TCR was assigned to its reactive spike region and to a CD4 or CD8 class using the MIRA data. Log10-transformed breadth and depth values were compared by one-way ANOVA with Sidak's multiple comparisons tests. This is the immuneACCESS table as TCRdb keeps it, with only in-frame sequences that have V and J called. A part of the clones is gone; compared with another copy, unresolved V genes explain less than half, and the rest is unexplained. Clone size and V and J calls were adopted from that table, with D and trimming inferred from the DNA. Recorded for this sample are tens of thousands of clones; roughly 88% of them occurred a single time. Roughly 8.7% of the sample is taken by the ten largest.

The data were taken from a study of T cell responses to AZD1222 COVID-19 vaccine (dated by TCRdb to 2020 to 2022). Some background on the complete study: AZD1222 recipients given second doses at about 4 weeks or at about 12 weeks were pooled, since spike-specific TCR depth and breadth were not found to differ between the two schedules. TCR sequencing covered 233 trial participants: roughly 200 given two doses of AZD1222 and approximately 25 given two doses of MenACWY control vaccine. Trial participants were enrolled by age into 18-55, 56-69 and 70-plus year subgroups, with roughly 160, 29 and 62 TCR-sequenced participants respectively.

Sample time point, as interpreted from the label and publication: baseline before first vaccination. Vaccinee samples were obtained from the UK trials COV001 and COV002, which included a single-blind randomized controlled phase 2/3 trial of AZD1222 (ChAdOx1 nCoV-19) in healthy adults. For TCRbeta chain sequencing, PBMC samples from trial participants were taken at day 0 and at day 28 after the second dose. Counted from cysteine to phenylalanine, this CDR3 has 15 amino acids. The only DNA kept is the CDR3, 45 bases in frame from the first base. From the germline V gene (reference sequence), CDR1 is WNHNN and CDR2 is SYGVQD. Relative to germline, V is 5 bases shorter and J is 1 base shorter, with 13 bases between their ends. The paper as a whole reports these results and caveats: The 56-69-year group was small, and its depth increase did not reach significance, likely because of low power. After two AZD1222 doses, spike-specific TCR breadth and depth were significantly higher than at day 0 and than in MenACWY recipients. CD4 TCRs associated with the vaccine covered the entire spike protein, and the dominant responses were in regions 160-218 and 743-854. Conclusions about previously exposed vaccinees are limited because only six or seven AZD1222 recipients were SARS-CoV-2 seropositive at baseline. Because no day 14 peak-response samples were available, the repertoires could be characterized only after the peak T cell response. Reportedly, almost half of the unique spike-specific TCRs recognized epitopes lying outside the regions that are mutated in the B.1.351 and B.1.1.7 variants. Participants were mostly white British, with more females than males. The authors suggested clonal diversity may have been underestimated.

The receptor was derived from an adult in good health. The V gene is TRBV10-1 and the J gene is TRBJ2-3, with the D gene call left open. The starting material was peripheral blood, obtained on day 0 of AZD1222 vaccination. Here the CDR3 is given as CASSKTRARTDTQYF. The DNA sequence is as follows: TGCGCCAGCAGTAAAACACGAGCCCGCACAGATACGCAGTATTTT.